This T cell receptor beta chain was captured in a study of T cell responses to AZD1222 COVID-19 vaccine. Broader study findings: Vaccine-associated CD4 TCRs spanned spike, dominant at 160-218 and 743-854.

The method was immunoSEQ multiplex PCR; TCRdb's version includes in-frame clones alone and lacks a portion of them. This table has roughly 80,000 clones, 75% to 95% appearing once. Trimming took 1 base from V and 5 from J, leaving 12 bases between them. CDR3 size: 14 residues. The V gene's germline CDR1 is SGHTA and CDR2 FQGTGA. Points on this clone: Its antigen is as yet unknown.

The TCR sequence derives from an adult who received the AZD1222 COVID-19 vaccine. Sequences were derived from peripheral blood, sampled 28 days after the second AZD1222 dose. The chain couples TRBV7-3 to TRBJ2-7; maybe TRBD2 (5 bases). CDR3: CASSLKYGKNEQYF. CDR3 sequence (DNA): TGTGCCAGCAGCTTAAAGTACGGGAAGAACGAGCAGTACTTC.